One and the same sample provided the 2 T cell receptor beta chains below, sequenced in a study of beta chain features in type 1 diabetes. The study's findings and limits: Within each of all four CD4+ subsets, Type 1 diabetes patients had TCRB CDR3s that were moderately but significantly shorter.

For these receptors, no antigen is known. Every isolated RNA sample was fully reverse transcribed, so sequencing captured expressed TCRB transcripts. Data came from immunoSEQ multiplex PCR; TCRdb stores just in-frame clones and leaves some out. The repertoire has nearly 700,000 clones, roughly an eighth of them found once; the top ten carry about 0.02%. The sample was naive CD4+ T cells from blood. These receptors were taken from a man between 18 and 35 years old with type 1 diabetes.

There are a few counts of this clone. The chain links TRBV7-2 to TRBJ1-1; D ambiguous. CDR1 and CDR2 (germline): SGHTA, FQGNSA. Trimming removed 2 bases at V and 4 bases at J, with 14 bases between. CDR3 length: 15 residues. For the CDR3, the DNA is TGTGCCAGCAGCTTACTCCCTCTCGGGGTCACTGAAGCTTTCTTT. Translating it yields CASSLLPLGVTEAFF.

This clone occurred a few times. CDR3 residues: CASGFGHTGELFF. The CDR3 nucleotides read TGTGCTAGTGGTTTTGGGCACACCGGGGAGCTGTTTTTT. V usage is TRBV12-5 and J usage is TRBJ2-2; D call uncertain. The CDR3 covers 13 residues. The germline V gene encodes CDR1 LGHNT and CDR2 FRNRAP. The V end was cut by 3 bases, the J end by 3 bases, with 5 bases between. Together with reference TRBV12-5 and TRBJ2-2, the CDR3 gives the full variable domain: DARVTQTPRHKVTEMGQEVTMRCQPILGHNTVFWYRQTMMQGLELLAYFRNRAPLDDSGMPKDRFSAEMPDATLATLKIQPSEPRDSAVYFCASGFGHTGELFFGEGSRLTVL.